This T cell receptor (beta chain) was documented in a study of blood T cells in healthy people across ages. The CDR3 extends over 14 amino acids. Germline-derived CDR1 and CDR2 are MNHNY and SVGAGI (reference sequence). Trimming removed 2 bases at V and 2 bases at J, with 9 bases between. Sample-barcoded 5' priming and a J-beta primer mix drove a second PCR of about 6 to 11 cycles. Using its own MiXCR run on the 5' RACE reads, TCRdb lists one record per CDR3 protein. The top ten clones hold roughly 13% of a sample with about a million distinct CDR3 sequences, approximately 38% of them seen once. Sequencing input: blood. This receptor was taken from a man aged 18-30 years in good health. The chain couples TRBV6-6 to TRBJ2-5; weak D call: TRBD1 (5 bases). The CDR3, as DNA: TGTGCCAGCAGTTACCAAGACAGTCAAGAGACCCAGTACTTC. Protein: CASSYQDSQETQYF.